Listed here are 26 T cell receptor beta chains from one sample, sequenced in a study of blood T cell repertoires in COVID-19. Sequencing was performed with immunoSEQ multiplex PCR; in TCRdb, only in-frame clones are kept and a portion is missing. The sample lists 150,000 to 200,000 clones, approximately 85% seen once, with roughly 9% in the top ten. Sequenced material: PBMCs or T cells enriched from blood (not recorded which). The receptors were gathered from a woman under 30 who had recovered from COVID-19.

The V gene is TRBV18, the J gene TRBJ2-5; D gene uncertain. The CDR3 sequence is 15 residues long. The V and J ends lost 2 bases and 2 bases respectively, with 12 bases between them. Germline V gene data show CDR1 as KGHSH and CDR2 as LQKENI. The DNA for the CDR3 is TGTGCCAGCTCACCATTAATCTCGCGACAAGAGACCCAGTACTTC. Protein product: CASSPLISRQETQYF.

V and J are TRBV19 and TRBJ1-6; D is possibly TRBD1 (5 bases). The CDR3 runs to 16 residues. With 5 bases removed from V and 7 bases from J, the gap between germline ends came to 18 bases. Germline V gene sequence: CDR1 LNHDA, CDR2 SQIVND (reference sequence). The chain's CDR3 is CASSAPTEALNSPLHF. Written as DNA, the CDR3 is TGTGCCAGTAGTGCCCCGACAGAAGCGCTAAATTCACCCCTCCACTTT.

The gene calls are TRBV9 and TRBJ2-2, with 10 positions matching TRBD1. The CDR3 has 15 amino acids. V lost 3 bases and J lost 7; bases outside the gene matches: 6. Per germline, CDR1 SGDLS and CDR2 YYNGEE. Here the CDR3 reads CASSGDRGQGGELFF. CDR3 nucleotide sequence: TGTGCCAGCAGCGGAGACAGGGGGCAAGGCGGGGAGCTGTTTTTT.

A remark on this clone: Within the sample, other DNA sequences also encode this same CDR3. The chain combines TRBV27 with TRBJ2-3; D remains unclear. Trimming stripped 8 bases from V and 3 bases from J, with 12 bases between. This CDR3 region has 13 residues. Germline V CDR1 and CDR2: MNHEY, SMNVEV (reference sequence). The CDR3, as DNA: TGTGCCAGCCGTCCCTCAGGAACAGATACGCAGTATTTT. Translated, it gives CASRPSGTDTQYF.

The chain recombines TRBV5-1 with TRBJ1-4; TRBD1 agrees at 10 bases. The germline V gene has CDR1 SGHRS and CDR2 YFSETQ. Trimming at V came to 4 bases and at J to 7 bases, leaving 13 bases not matched to a gene. This CDR3 has 17 amino acids. The CDR3 protein is CASSPWVNRDRGEKLFF. The CDR3 coding sequence is TGCGCCAGCAGCCCCTGGGTTAATCGGGACAGGGGTGAAAAACTGTTTTTT.

CDR3 in DNA: TGTGCCAGCAGTCAGCGACAGTCCCTTAGCAATCAGCCCCAGCATTTT. Encoded protein: CASSQRQSLSNQPQHF. The chain recombines TRBV28 with TRBJ1-5; D is perhaps TRBD1 (5 bases). Trimming cost V 5 bases and J 0 bases, with 14 bases left between them. The CDR3 sequence is 16 residues long. Germline V gene lookup returns CDR1 MDHEN and CDR2 SYDVKM.

V and J are TRBV10-3 and TRBJ1-1; D unresolved. The ends were cut back, 4 bases at V and 3 bases at J, with 6 bases in the middle. This CDR3 comprises 12 residues. Germline CDR1 ENHRY, CDR2 SYGVKD. Here the CDR3 reads CAISVSDTEAFF. The CDR3, as DNA: TGTGCCATCAGTGTGAGTGACACTGAAGCTTTCTTT.

This rearrangement joins TRBV6-5 to TRBJ1-5; D unclear. The CDR3 covers 13 residues. Trimming took off 2 bases at V and 9 bases at J, with 11 bases between the two ends. The germline CDR1 and CDR2 sequences are MNHEY and SVGAGI. The CDR3 region is CASSYSLNRPQHF. The CDR3 DNA is TGTGCCAGCAGTTACAGCCTTAATAGGCCCCAGCATTTT.

CDR3 protein: CASSRKVGTSGGFYEQYF. CDR3 DNA: TGTGCCAGCAGCCGGAAGGTAGGGACTAGCGGGGGCTTCTACGAGCAGTACTTC. The genes are TRBV3-1 (or the pseudogene TRBV3-2) and TRBJ2-7; 14 bases agree with TRBD2. The CDR3 is 18 residues long. CDR1 and CDR2 (germline): LGHDT, YNNKEL (reference sequence). Trimming took 4 bases from V and 3 from J; bases not matched to a gene: 11.

The gene calls are TRBV7-3 and TRBJ2-7; 7 bases match TRBD1. V was clipped by 3 bases and J by 5 bases; unmatched bases: 10. CDR1 SGHTA and CDR2 FQGTGA come from the germline V gene. The CDR3 covers 15 residues. This chain's CDR3 is CASSFRSTGKNEQYF. For the CDR3, the DNA is TGTGCCAGCAGCTTTCGTTCGACAGGGAAGAACGAGCAGTACTTC.

The chain recombines TRBV3-1 (or the pseudogene TRBV3-2) with TRBJ2-5; maybe TRBD1 (7 bases). The CDR3 runs to 16 residues. The V end was cut by 1 base, the J end by 5 bases, with 17 bases between. Germline lookup yields CDR1 LGHDT and CDR2 YNNKEL (reference sequence). The CDR3 spells CASSQGLTGRWETQYF. The CDR3 coding sequence is TGTGCCAGCAGCCAAGGATTGACAGGGAGGTGGGAGACCCAGTACTTC.

CDR3 bases: TGTGCCAGCAGCTCCGGGACAGGGTTATTTGGCTACACCTTC. The encoded protein is CASSSGTGLFGYTF. This chain uses TRBV7-2 with TRBJ1-2; 9 bases map to TRBD1. J gave up 7 bases and V 4 bases, and 7 bases lay outside the gene matches. Germline V CDR1 and CDR2: SGHTA, FQGNSA. The CDR3 extends over 14 amino acids.

This clone was counted between two and nine times. This chain links TRBV19 with TRBJ1-5; tentatively, D is TRBD1 (5 bases). Per the germline V gene, CDR1 is LNHDA and CDR2 is SQIVND (reference sequence). Trimming left V 7 bases short and J 5 bases short, with 12 bases between. This CDR3 region has 13 residues. The DNA of the CDR3 is TGTGCCAGTACCTACTCCAGGGATCAGCCCCAGCATTTT. It specifies CASTYSRDQPQHF.

This chain links TRBV11-2 with TRBJ1-1; D might be TRBD1 (5 bases). Trimming took 5 bases from V and 0 from J, leaving 13 bases between them. Looked up from germline, CDR1 is SGHAT and CDR2 is FQNNGV. This CDR3 has 15 residues. The CDR3 coding sequence is TGTGCCAGCAGCCAAGCAGACAGATTGAACACTGAAGCTTTCTTT. Its translation is CASSQADRLNTEAFF.

The V gene is TRBV29-1, the J gene TRBJ2-7; possibly TRBD1 for D (6 bases). The V end was cut by 3 bases, the J end by 2 bases, with 11 bases between. The CDR3 extends over 13 amino acids. Looked up from germline, CDR1 is SQVTM and CDR2 is ANQGSEA. The CDR3 protein is CSVEIWGPYEQYF. For the CDR3, the DNA is TGCAGCGTTGAGATATGGGGGCCCTACGAGCAGTACTTC.

CDR3 region: CASREGLASSYEQYF. DNA of the CDR3: TGCGCCAGCAGAGAGGGACTCGCCAGCTCCTACGAGCAGTACTTC. J is TRBJ2-7 and V is TRBV4-3, with D possibly TRBD2 on 6 matching bases. The CDR3 is made up of 15 amino acids. Looked up from germline, CDR1 is LGHNA and CDR2 is YSLEER. Between the trimmed V and J ends, which lost 6 bases and 0 bases, there was a span of 15 bases.

This sequence joins TRBV14 and TRBJ2-7; 8 nucleotides align to TRBD1. The V gene end was trimmed by 3 bases and the J gene end by 7 bases; junction bases not matched to a gene: 11. Germline CDR1 is SGHDN and CDR2 is FVKESK. The CDR3 runs to 15 residues. CDR3 coding DNA: TGTGCCAGCAGCCATGCAGGACAGGGTTCGGAGGAGCAGTACTTC. Translation: CASSHAGQGSEEQYF. The full variable domain, its missing parts supplied by reference TRBV14 and TRBJ2-7, is EAGVTQFPSHSVIEKGQTVTLRCDPISGHDNLYWYRRVMGKEIKFLLHFVKESKQDESGMPNNRFLAERTGGTYSTLKVQPAELEDSGVYFCASSHAGQGSEEQYFGPGTRLTVT.

V and J are TRBV19 and TRBJ2-4, with 13 bases matching TRBD2. V shed 6 bases, J shed 8 bases, and the junction held 10 bases outside the gene matches. The CDR3 length is 16 residues. Germline lookup yields CDR1 LNHDA and CDR2 SQIVND (reference sequence). The CDR3: CASRLLTSGGSDIQYF. CDR3 DNA sequence: TGTGCCAGTAGATTACTGACTAGCGGGGGGAGTGACATTCAGTACTTC.

The V gene is TRBV10-2, the J gene TRBJ1-3, with TRBD1 identical over 9 bases. Looked up from germline, CDR1 is WSHSY and CDR2 is SAAADI. With 8 bases clipped from V and 0 bases from J, the junction kept 5 bases outside the gene matches. There are 15 residues in the CDR3. CDR3 protein: CASYRDRDSGNTIYF. CDR3 DNA sequence: TGCGCCAGCTACCGGGACAGGGACTCTGGAAACACCATATATTTT.

The chain combines TRBV27 with TRBJ1-6; the D gene is possibly TRBD1 (5 bases). Germline CDR1 reads MNHEY; CDR2 reads SMNVEV (reference sequence). The CDR3 loop spans 16 amino acids. The V end lost 5 bases, the J end lost 7 bases, and 18 bases lay between the germline ends. CDR3 loop: CASSPLFPGLNSPLHF. The CDR3 nucleotides are TGTGCCAGCAGTCCCCTTTTCCCGGGACTGAATTCACCCCTCCACTTT.

The chain couples TRBV9 to TRBJ2-1; tentative D call: TRBD2 (6 bases). The length of the CDR3 is 16 residues. Germline lookup yields CDR1 SGDLS and CDR2 YYNGEE. V was trimmed by 4 bases and J by 5 bases, leaving 19 bases between them. CDR3 protein: CASSPHSGATNNEQFF. The CDR3, as DNA: TGTGCCAGCAGCCCCCATAGCGGTGCAACAAACAATGAGCAGTTCTTC. The entire variable domain, with the rest obtained from reference TRBV9 and TRBJ2-1, is as follows: DSGVTQTPKHLITATGQRVTLRCSPRSGDLSVYWYQQSLDQGLQFLIQYYNGEERAKGNILERFSAQQFPDLHSELNLSSLELGDSALYFCASSPHSGATNNEQFFGPGTRLTVL.

This chain connects TRBV7-8 to TRBJ2-6, with 8 nucleotides matching TRBD1. The CDR3 totals 20 residues. CDR1 and CDR2 from the germline V gene are SGHVS and FQNEAQ. V lost 5 bases to trimming and J lost 0 bases; unmatched junction nucleotides: 15. The CDR3 is CASSELTPGQGISGANVLTF. For the CDR3, the DNA is TGTGCCAGCAGCGAACTCACCCCCGGACAGGGCATCTCTGGGGCCAACGTCCTGACTTTC.

This clone turned up a few times. The V gene is TRBV7-9, the J gene TRBJ2-7; a possible D gene is TRBD1 (5 bases). Germline CDR1 and CDR2: SEHNR and FQNEAQ (reference sequence). Between the trimmed V and J ends, which lost 2 bases and 3 bases, there was a span of 11 bases. The CDR3 consists of 14 residues. The CDR3: CASSLSGPFYEQYF. The CDR3 nucleotides read TGTGCCAGCAGCTTATCAGGGCCTTTCTACGAGCAGTACTTC.

This chain links TRBV4-1 with TRBJ2-7; D perhaps matches TRBD2 (6 bases). This CDR3 contains 16 residues. CDR1 MGHRA and CDR2 YSYEKL come from the germline V gene. The V gene lost 1 base and the J gene lost 2 bases, with 15 bases spanning the gap. In nucleotides, the CDR3 is TGCGCCAGCAGCCAAGCTCCTGACGGGAGCCCCTACGAGCAGTACTTC. This translates into CASSQAPDGSPYEQYF.

There are a few counts of this clone. The rearrangement uses TRBV6-5 and TRBJ1-1, with D unresolved. V was pared by 6 bases and J by 1 base, with 15 bases between. The germline V gene encodes CDR1 MNHEY and CDR2 SVGAGI. This CDR3 spans 15 amino acids. The CDR3 protein is CASRDNSLQNTEAFF. As DNA, the CDR3 is TGTGCCAGCAGGGATAACAGCCTCCAGAACACTGAAGCTTTCTTT.

The chain joins TRBV2 to TRBJ1-5; 8 positions agree with TRBD1. Germline V gene lookup returns CDR1 SNHLY and CDR2 FYNNEI. CDR3 size: 13 residues. V shed 5 bases and J 4 bases; nucleotides not matched to a gene: 1. The CDR3 spells CASSRTGNQPQHF. In DNA, the CDR3 is TGTGCCAGCAGTAGGACAGGGAATCAGCCCCAGCATTTT.